Each of the 25 T cell receptor beta chains below was sequenced from the same sample in a study of blood T cell repertoires in COVID-19. Some clones are missing from TCRdb's copy, which holds only in-frame ones; the method was immunoSEQ multiplex PCR. The sample has 140,000 to 150,000 clones; 80% are singletons. The sequencing input was peripheral blood. The receptors originated from a man aged 70 or older who had recovered from COVID-19.

The chain is built from TRBV11-3 and TRBJ2-7; TRBD2 might be the D (5 bases). The CDR3 covers 14 residues. V shed 1 base and J shed 0 bases, with 7 bases lying between them. The germline V gene encodes CDR1 SGHNT and CDR2 YENEEA. The CDR3 DNA reads as TGTGCCAGCAGCTTAGCCGCGGGCTCCTACGAGCAGTACTTC. It encodes CASSLAAGSYEQYF.

V is TRBV4-1 and J is TRBJ2-3; D perhaps matches TRBD2 (5 bases). The V end was cut by 7 bases, the J end by 6 bases, with 8 bases between. Germline V gives CDR1 MGHRA, CDR2 YSYEKL. CDR3 length: 11 amino acids. CDR3 loop: CASTRGDTQYF. As DNA, the CDR3 is TGCGCCAGCACCAGAGGGGATACGCAGTATTTT.

The sample holds many counts of this clone. V usage is TRBV30 and J usage is TRBJ1-4, with TRBD1 matching over 11 bases. J was trimmed by 8 bases and V by 4 bases; bases with no gene match: 9. The germline CDR1 and CDR2 sequences are GTSNPN and SVGIG (reference sequence). The CDR3 is 15 amino acids. CDR3 nucleotide sequence: TGTGCCTGGAATCTCCGGGACAGGGGGAGCGAAAAACTGTTTTTT. Translating gives CAWNLRDRGSEKLFF. The whole variable domain, remainder taken from reference TRBV30 and TRBJ1-4, is SQTIHQWPATLVQPVGSPLSLECTVEGTSNPNLYWYRQAAGRGLQLLFYSVGIGQISSEVPQNLSASRPQDRQFILSSKKLLLSDSGFYLCAWNLRDRGSEKLFFGSGTQLSVL.

This clone was detected once. V is TRBV15 and J is TRBJ1-4; no clear D. This CDR3 contains 15 residues. The V end lost 0 bases, the J end lost 11 bases, and 16 bases lay between the germline ends. Germline V lookup: CDR1 LNHNV, CDR2 YYDKDF (reference sequence). CDR3 loop: CATSREREGSLKLFF. CDR3 coding DNA: TGTGCCACCAGCAGAGAGCGAGAGGGAAGCCTGAAACTGTTTTTT.

This clone was seen a single time. J is TRBJ1-4 and V is TRBV5-1; D is possibly TRBD1 (5 bases). The V end was cut by 2 bases, the J end by 8 bases, with 13 bases between. CDR1 SGHRS and CDR2 YFSETQ come from the germline V gene. The length of the CDR3 is 14 residues. CDR3: CASSFGRAGEKLFF. CDR3 bases: TGCGCCAGCAGCTTCGGCAGGGCTGGAGAAAAACTGTTTTTT.

A single count supports this clone. The chain recombines TRBV5-1 with TRBJ2-7, with D possibly being TRBD1 (6 bases). The ends were cut back, 4 bases at V and 2 bases at J, with 19 bases in the middle. This CDR3 is built from 16 residues. Germline V lookup: CDR1 SGHRS, CDR2 YFSETQ. CDR3 DNA: TGCGCCAGCAGCACACCCATCACAGGGAGTCCCTACGAGCAGTACTTC. Its protein product is CASSTPITGSPYEQYF.

The chain links TRBV30 to TRBJ2-7; tentatively, D is TRBD1 (6 bases). Trimming shortened V by 3 bases and J by 2 bases, and 11 bases separated the two germline ends. This CDR3 is built from 13 residues. Germline loops: CDR1 GTSNPN, CDR2 SVGIG (reference sequence). As DNA, the CDR3 is TGTGCCTGGAGGAGGGACACAGCCTACGAGCAGTACTTC. The encoded protein is CAWRRDTAYEQYF.

This clone has just one count. The junction shows a germline mismatch at one end, possibly a read error. This sample includes further DNA sequences coding for the same CDR3. V and J are TRBV7-2 and TRBJ1-4, with 8 bases aligning to TRBD1. The CDR3 totals 15 residues. Per the germline V gene, CDR1 is SGHTA and CDR2 is FQGNSA. CDR3 nucleotide sequence: TGTGCCAGCAGCCTAGCGGGACAGGATAATGAAAAACTGTTTTTT. Its protein is CASSLAGQDNEKLFF.

The chain couples TRBV27 to TRBJ2-7, with D possibly TRBD1 on 6 matching bases. Trimming took off 5 bases at V and 4 bases at J, with 12 bases between the two ends. This CDR3 region has 13 residues. The germline V gene has CDR1 MNHEY and CDR2 SMNVEV (reference sequence). CDR3 coding DNA: TGTGCCAGCAGTGTGACAGGCAAGTACGAGCAGTACTTC. Protein sequence: CASSVTGKYEQYF.

This clone came up once. The rearrangement uses TRBV6-2 or TRBV6-3 and TRBJ2-1; 8 bases are shared with TRBD2. V trimming: 0 bases; J trimming: 7 bases; junction bases outside the gene matches: 8. Germline loops: CDR1 MNHEY, CDR2 SVGEGT. The CDR3 totals 16 residues. As DNA, the CDR3 is TGTGCCAGCAGTTACTCGGAGCGGGAGTCGGGGAATGAGCAGTTCTTC. It encodes CASSYSERESGNEQFF.

This rearrangement joins TRBV30 to TRBJ1-1, with D possibly being TRBD1 (6 bases). CDR1 and CDR2 from the germline V gene are GTSNPN and SVGIG (reference sequence). V lost 2 bases, J lost 4 bases, and 11 bases lay in between. The CDR3 is 13 residues long. CDR3 sequence reads: CAWSLQGITEAFF. Written as DNA, the CDR3 is TGTGCCTGGAGTCTACAGGGAATCACTGAAGCTTTCTTT.

The V call is TRBV12-3 or TRBV12-4, the J call TRBJ1-2, with 9 bases fitting TRBD1. V lost 8 bases and J lost 8; bases outside the gene matches: 6. There are 12 residues in the CDR3. The CDR3 sequence is CASGTGFGGYTF. The CDR3 DNA reads TGTGCCAGCGGGACAGGGTTCGGCGGCTACACCTTC.

This chain uses TRBV4-3 with TRBJ2-3; 13 bases map to TRBD2. The germline CDR1 and CDR2 sequences are LGHNA and YSLEER. CDR3 length: 16 residues. Trimming took 0 bases from V and 7 from J; bases not matched to a gene: 4. The CDR3 region is CASSQELAGGSNTQYF. CDR3 sequence (DNA): TGCGCCAGCAGCCAAGAACTAGCGGGAGGGTCTAATACGCAGTATTTT.

This clone came up a few times. Distinct nucleotide sequences in the sample also encode this CDR3. This chain joins TRBV30 and TRBJ1-1; no definite D call. The CDR3 covers 15 residues. The germline V gene has CDR1 GTSNPN and CDR2 SVGIG (reference sequence). V gave up 0 bases and J gave up 0 bases, with 11 bases separating them. For the CDR3, the DNA is TGTGCCTGGAGTGTACTCTCGTCGATGAACACTGAAGCTTTCTTT. Translated: CAWSVLSSMNTEAFF.

The rearrangement uses TRBV5-6 and TRBJ2-5; 7 positions match TRBD1. Trimming took 4 bases from V and 1 from J; bases not matched to a gene: 10. Germline V gives CDR1 SGHDT, CDR2 YYEEEE. The CDR3 contains 16 residues. The CDR3 region is CASSLRGRSRQETQYF. The CDR3 nucleotides are TGTGCCAGCAGCCTGAGGGGGCGCAGTCGCCAAGAGACCCAGTACTTC.

V and J are TRBV12-3 or TRBV12-4 and TRBJ2-1; D not resolved. V was trimmed by 2 bases and J by 10 bases, leaving 9 bases between them. The CDR3 length is 12 residues. The DNA for the CDR3 is TGTGCCAGCAGTTTAAATTCTGAGGAGCAGTTCTTC. Translation gives CASSLNSEEQFF.

The chain combines TRBV6-2 or TRBV6-3 with TRBJ1-2; D call uncertain. The germline gives CDR1 MNHEY, CDR2 SVGEGT. CDR3 length equals 11 residues. The ends were cut back, 6 bases at V and 8 bases at J, with 10 bases in the middle. CDR3 amino acids: CASSKAGGYTF. In DNA, the CDR3 is TGTGCCAGCAGCAAGGCGGGGGGCTACACCTTC.

The V and J genes are TRBV10-1 and TRBJ1-1; tentatively, D is TRBD1 (6 bases). The V gene lost 2 bases and the J gene lost 10 bases, with 11 bases spanning the gap. CDR3 length: 12 residues. Germline V gene data show CDR1 as WNHNN and CDR2 as SYGVQD (reference sequence). CDR3 loop: CASSETGRSAFF. The CDR3 region has the DNA TGCGCCAGCAGTGAGACAGGGCGTTCAGCTTTCTTT.

This clone turned up a few times. The chain joins TRBV5-6 to TRBJ2-1; 7 nucleotides match TRBD2. Germline V lookup: CDR1 SGHDT, CDR2 YYEEEE. Trimming removed 2 bases from V and 3 bases from J; junction bases left unmatched: 11. The CDR3 is 17 amino acids. The CDR3 DNA is TGTGCCAGCAGCTTACTCAGCGGGGCCTTTTACTACAATGAGCAGTTCTTC. It translates to CASSLLSGAFYYNEQFF.

This clone has at least ten counts. The J gene is TRBJ2-1, the V gene TRBV7-9, with D possibly matching TRBD2 (5 bases). In germline, CDR1 is SEHNR, CDR2 FQNEAQ (reference sequence). Trimming left V 5 bases short and J 7 bases short, with 15 bases between. This CDR3 has 14 amino acids. The CDR3 nucleotides are TGTGCCAGCAGCCCAGCAGCGGTTGGAAATGAGCAGTTCTTC. This translates into CASSPAAVGNEQFF.

The chain carries TRBV29-1 and TRBJ1-5; no clear D. Trimming stripped 6 bases from V and 4 bases from J, with 10 bases between. This CDR3 region has 12 residues. CDR1 is SQVTM and CDR2 is ANQGSEA in the germline V gene. This CDR3 reads CSVGSPNQPQHF. DNA for the CDR3: TGCAGCGTAGGGAGTCCTAATCAGCCCCAGCATTTT.

The V and J genes are TRBV15 and TRBJ1-4; D call uncertain. Germline V lookup: CDR1 LNHNV, CDR2 YYDKDF (reference sequence). V was pared by 5 bases and J by 8 bases, with 21 bases between. The CDR3 has 16 amino acids. The CDR3, as DNA: TGTGCCACCAGCGGCTCCGTATACCCCCGCAGGGAAAAACTGTTTTTT. Translated, it gives CATSGSVYPRREKLFF.

This clone was counted a few times. The chain uses TRBV19 and TRBJ1-5; maybe TRBD1 (6 bases). Trimming left V 3 bases short and J 3 bases short, with 9 bases between. This CDR3 comprises 14 residues. The germline gives CDR1 LNHDA, CDR2 SQIVND (reference sequence). As DNA, the CDR3 is TGTGCCAGTAGTATCGGGACACTCAATCAGCCCCAGCATTTT. Amino acids: CASSIGTLNQPQHF. Drawing the rest from reference TRBV19 and TRBJ1-5, the complete variable domain is DGGITQSPKYLFRKEGQNVTLSCEQNLNHDAMYWYRQDPGQGLRLIYYSQIVNDFQKGDIAEGYSVSREKKESFPLTVTSAQKNPTAFYLCASSIGTLNQPQHFGDGTRLSIL.

A word on this clone: One junction end disagrees with the germline gene, perhaps due to a read error. The rearrangement uses TRBV30 and TRBJ2-5, with TRBD2 matching over 7 bases. The CDR3 has 12 residues. The V gene's germline CDR1 is GTSNPN and CDR2 SVGIG (reference sequence). The CDR3 nucleotides read TGTGCCTGCCGGCTTGGCCCGGGGACTACTCACTTC. Translated, it gives CACRLGPGTTHF.

The chain carries TRBV3-1 (or the pseudogene TRBV3-2) and TRBJ2-3; 7 bases map to TRBD2. Trimming removed 4 bases from V and 1 base from J; junction bases left unmatched: 8. The CDR3 totals 16 residues. The germline gives CDR1 LGHDT, CDR2 YNNKEL (reference sequence). The CDR3 loop reads CASSRRTSRGTDTQYF. The CDR3 DNA reads as TGTGCCAGCAGCCGCCGGACTAGTAGGGGCACAGATACGCAGTATTTT.